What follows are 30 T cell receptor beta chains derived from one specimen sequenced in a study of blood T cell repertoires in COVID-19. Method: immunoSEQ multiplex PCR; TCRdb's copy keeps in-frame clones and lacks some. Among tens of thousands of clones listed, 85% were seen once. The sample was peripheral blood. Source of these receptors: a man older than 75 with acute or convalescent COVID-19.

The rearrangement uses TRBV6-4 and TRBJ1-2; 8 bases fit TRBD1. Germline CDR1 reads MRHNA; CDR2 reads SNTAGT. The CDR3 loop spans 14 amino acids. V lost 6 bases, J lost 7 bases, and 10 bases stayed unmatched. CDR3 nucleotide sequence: TGTGCCAGCAGCAAGGACAGGGTTTCTCCTGGCTACACCTTC. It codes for CASSKDRVSPGYTF.

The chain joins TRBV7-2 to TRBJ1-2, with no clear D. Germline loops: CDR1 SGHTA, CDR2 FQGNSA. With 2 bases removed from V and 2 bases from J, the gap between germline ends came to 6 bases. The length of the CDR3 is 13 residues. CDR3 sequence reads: CASSLNSNYGYTF. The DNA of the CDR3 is TGTGCCAGCAGCTTAAACAGCAACTATGGCTACACCTTC.

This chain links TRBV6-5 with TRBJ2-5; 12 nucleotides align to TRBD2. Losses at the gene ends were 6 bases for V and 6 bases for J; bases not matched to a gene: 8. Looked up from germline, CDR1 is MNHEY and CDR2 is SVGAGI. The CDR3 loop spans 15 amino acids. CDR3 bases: TGTGCCAGCAGCCTAGCGGGAGGGGGCGGAAAGACCCAGTACTTC. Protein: CASSLAGGGGKTQYF.

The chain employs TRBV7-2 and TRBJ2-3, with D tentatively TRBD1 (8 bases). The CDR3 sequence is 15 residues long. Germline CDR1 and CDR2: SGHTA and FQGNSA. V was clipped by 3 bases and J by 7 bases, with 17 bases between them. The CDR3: CASSLVQGGRNTQYF. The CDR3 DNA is TGTGCCAGCAGCTTGGTACAGGGGGGGCGGAATACGCAGTATTTT.

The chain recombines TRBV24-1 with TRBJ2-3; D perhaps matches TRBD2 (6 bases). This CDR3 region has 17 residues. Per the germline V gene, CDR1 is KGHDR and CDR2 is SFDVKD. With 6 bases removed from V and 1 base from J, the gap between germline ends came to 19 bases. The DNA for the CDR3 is TGTGCCACCAGTACCATTTGGGCCGGGACTGGCACAGATACGCAGTATTTT. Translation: CATSTIWAGTGTDTQYF.

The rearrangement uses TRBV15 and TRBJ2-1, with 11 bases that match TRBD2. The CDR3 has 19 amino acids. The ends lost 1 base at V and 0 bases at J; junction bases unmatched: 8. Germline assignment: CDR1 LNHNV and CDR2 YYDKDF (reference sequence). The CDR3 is CATSRGLAGSRSSYNEQFF. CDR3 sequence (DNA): TGTGCCACCAGCAGAGGACTAGCGGGATCCCGAAGCTCCTACAATGAGCAGTTCTTC. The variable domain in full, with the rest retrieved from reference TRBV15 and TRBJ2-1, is DAMVIQNPRYQVTQFGKPVTLSCSQTLNHNVMYWYQQKSSQAPKLLFHYYDKDFNNEADTPDNFQSRRPNTSFCFLDIRSPGLGDTAMYLCATSRGLAGSRSSYNEQFFGPGTRLTVL.

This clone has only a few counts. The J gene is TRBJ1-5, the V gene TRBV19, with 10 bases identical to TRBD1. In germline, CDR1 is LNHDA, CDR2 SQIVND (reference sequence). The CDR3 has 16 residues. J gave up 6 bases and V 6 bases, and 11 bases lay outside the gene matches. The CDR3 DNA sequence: TGTGCCAGTAGCCCCGGGGACAGGGGAAACGGTCAGCCCCAGCATTTT. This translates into CASSPGDRGNGQPQHF. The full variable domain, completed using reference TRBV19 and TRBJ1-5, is DGGITQSPKYLFRKEGQNVTLSCEQNLNHDAMYWYRQDPGQGLRLIYYSQIVNDFQKGDIAEGYSVSREKKESFPLTVTSAQKNPTAFYLCASSPGDRGNGQPQHFGDGTRLSIL.

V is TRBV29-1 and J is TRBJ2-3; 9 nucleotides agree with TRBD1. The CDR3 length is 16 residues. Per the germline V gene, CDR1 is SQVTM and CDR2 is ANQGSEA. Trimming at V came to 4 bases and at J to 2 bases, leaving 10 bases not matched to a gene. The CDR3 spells CSVGQGGNPITDTQYF. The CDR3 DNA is TGCAGCGTTGGACAGGGGGGGAACCCGATCACAGATACGCAGTATTTT.

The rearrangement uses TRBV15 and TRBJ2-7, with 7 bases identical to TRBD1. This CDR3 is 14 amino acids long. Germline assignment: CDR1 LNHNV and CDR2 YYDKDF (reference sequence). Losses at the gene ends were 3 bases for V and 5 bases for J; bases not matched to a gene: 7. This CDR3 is CATSRLGQAHEQYF. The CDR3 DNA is TGTGCCACCAGCAGGCTAGGACAGGCCCACGAGCAGTACTTC.

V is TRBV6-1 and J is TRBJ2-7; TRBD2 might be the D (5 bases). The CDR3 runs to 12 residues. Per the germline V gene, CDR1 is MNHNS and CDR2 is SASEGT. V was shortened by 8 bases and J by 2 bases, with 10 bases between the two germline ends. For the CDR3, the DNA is TGTGCCAGCGGCGGGTATGCCTACGAGCAGTACTTC. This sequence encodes CASGGYAYEQYF.

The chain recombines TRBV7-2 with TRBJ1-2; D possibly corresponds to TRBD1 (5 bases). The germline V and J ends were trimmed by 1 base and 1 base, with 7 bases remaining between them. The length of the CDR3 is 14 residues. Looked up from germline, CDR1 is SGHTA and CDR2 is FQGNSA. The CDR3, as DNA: TGTGCCAGCAGCTTAGATCAGGGTAACTATGGCTACACCTTC. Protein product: CASSLDQGNYGYTF.

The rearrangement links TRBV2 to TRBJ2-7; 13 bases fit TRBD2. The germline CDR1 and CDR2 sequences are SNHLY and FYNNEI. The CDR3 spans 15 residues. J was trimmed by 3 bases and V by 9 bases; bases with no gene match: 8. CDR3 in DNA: TGTGCCAGTACGGGACTAGCGGGGTCCTTCTACGAGCAGTACTTC. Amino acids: CASTGLAGSFYEQYF.

CDR3 in DNA: TGTGCCACCAGTGATGCCACAGGTTCAACTAATGAAAAACTGTTTTTT. Its translation: CATSDATGSTNEKLFF. V gene TRBV24-1 combines with J gene TRBJ1-4, with D perhaps TRBD1 (5 bases). The germline V and J ends were trimmed by 3 bases and 0 bases, with 10 bases remaining between them. The CDR3 is 16 amino acids. CDR1 is KGHDR, CDR2 SFDVKD, per germline.

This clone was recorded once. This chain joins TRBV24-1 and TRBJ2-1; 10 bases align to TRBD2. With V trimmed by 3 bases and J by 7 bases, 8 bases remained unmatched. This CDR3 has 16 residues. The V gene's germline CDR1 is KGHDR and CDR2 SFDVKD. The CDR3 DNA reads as TGTGCCACCAGTGATGAAAGCGGGAGGGCCGGAAATGAGCAGTTCTTC. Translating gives CATSDESGRAGNEQFF.

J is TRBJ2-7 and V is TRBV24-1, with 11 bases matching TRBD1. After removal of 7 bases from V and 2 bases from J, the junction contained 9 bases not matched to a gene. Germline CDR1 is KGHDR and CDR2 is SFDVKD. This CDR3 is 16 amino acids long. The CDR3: CATSDRGTGGAYEQYF. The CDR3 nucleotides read TGTGCCACCAGCGATAGGGGGACAGGGGGGGCCTACGAGCAGTACTTC.

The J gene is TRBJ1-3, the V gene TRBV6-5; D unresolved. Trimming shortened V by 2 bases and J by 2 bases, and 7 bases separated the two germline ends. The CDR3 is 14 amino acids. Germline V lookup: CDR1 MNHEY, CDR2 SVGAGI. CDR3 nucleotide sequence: TGTGCCAGCAGTTACCGAGGGACTGGAAACACCATATATTTT. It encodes CASSYRGTGNTIYF.

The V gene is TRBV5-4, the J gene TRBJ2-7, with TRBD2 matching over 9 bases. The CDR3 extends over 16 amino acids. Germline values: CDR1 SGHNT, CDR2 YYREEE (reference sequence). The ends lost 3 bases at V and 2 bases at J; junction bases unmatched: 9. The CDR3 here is CASSSRRTSVAYEQYF. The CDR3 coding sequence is TGTGCCAGCAGCTCTAGACGGACTAGCGTTGCCTACGAGCAGTACTTC.

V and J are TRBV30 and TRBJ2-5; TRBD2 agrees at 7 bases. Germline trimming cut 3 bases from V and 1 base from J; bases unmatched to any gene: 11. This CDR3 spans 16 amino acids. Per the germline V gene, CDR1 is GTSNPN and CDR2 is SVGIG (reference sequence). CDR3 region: CAWRSVGGRAQETQYF. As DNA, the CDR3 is TGTGCCTGGAGGTCGGTCGGAGGGAGGGCCCAAGAGACCCAGTACTTC. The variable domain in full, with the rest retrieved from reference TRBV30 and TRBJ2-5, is SQTIHQWPATLVQPVGSPLSLECTVEGTSNPNLYWYRQAAGRGLQLLFYSVGIGQISSEVPQNLSASRPQDRQFILSSKKLLLSDSGFYLCAWRSVGGRAQETQYFGPGTRLLVL.

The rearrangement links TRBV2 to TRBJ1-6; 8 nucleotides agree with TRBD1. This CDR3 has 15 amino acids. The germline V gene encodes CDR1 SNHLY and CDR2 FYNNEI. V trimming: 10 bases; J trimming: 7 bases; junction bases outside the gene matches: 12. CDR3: CAISGQGWSNSPLHF. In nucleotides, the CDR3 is TGTGCCATCTCCGGACAGGGATGGAGCAATTCACCCCTCCACTTT.

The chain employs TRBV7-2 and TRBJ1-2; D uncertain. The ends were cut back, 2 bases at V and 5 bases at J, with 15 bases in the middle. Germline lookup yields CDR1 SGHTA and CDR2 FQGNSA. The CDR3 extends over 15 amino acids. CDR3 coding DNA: TGTGCCAGCAGCTTAACCCCGGGGAACTTGTATGGCTACACCTTC. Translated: CASSLTPGNLYGYTF.

CDR3 sequence reads: CASSSGLGRADTQYF. The CDR3 region has the DNA TGTGCCAGCAGCTCCGGACTAGGCCGAGCAGATACGCAGTATTTT. This chain joins TRBV6-6 and TRBJ2-3; 7 bases are a match to TRBD2. The CDR3 runs 15 residues. The germline V gene has CDR1 MNHNY and CDR2 SVGAGI (reference sequence). The trim removed 6 bases at V and 4 bases at J, leaving 10 bases unmatched.

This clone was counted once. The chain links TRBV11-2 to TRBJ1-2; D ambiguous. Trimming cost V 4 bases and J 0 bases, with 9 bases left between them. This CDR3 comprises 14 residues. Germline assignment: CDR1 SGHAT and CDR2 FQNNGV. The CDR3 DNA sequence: TGTGCCAGCAGCTACAGAGTTTCTAACTATGGCTACACCTTC. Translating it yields CASSYRVSNYGYTF.

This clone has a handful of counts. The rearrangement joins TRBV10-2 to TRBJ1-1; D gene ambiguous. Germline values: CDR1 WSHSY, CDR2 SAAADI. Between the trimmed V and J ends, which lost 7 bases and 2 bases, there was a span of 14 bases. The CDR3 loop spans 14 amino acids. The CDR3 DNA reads TGCGCCAGCAACACGCAAGGCGGAAACACTGAAGCTTTCTTT. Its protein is CASNTQGGNTEAFF.

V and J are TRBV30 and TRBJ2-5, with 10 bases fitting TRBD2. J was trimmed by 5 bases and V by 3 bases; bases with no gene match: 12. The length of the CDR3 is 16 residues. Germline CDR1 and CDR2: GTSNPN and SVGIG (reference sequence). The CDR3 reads CAWSAPGLAARETQYF. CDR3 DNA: TGTGCCTGGAGCGCGCCCGGACTAGCGGCCCGGGAGACCCAGTACTTC.

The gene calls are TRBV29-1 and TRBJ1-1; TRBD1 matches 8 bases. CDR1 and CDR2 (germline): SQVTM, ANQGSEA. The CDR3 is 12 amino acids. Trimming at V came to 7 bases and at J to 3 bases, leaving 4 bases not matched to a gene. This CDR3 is CSGQGADTEAFF. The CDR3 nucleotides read TGCAGCGGTCAGGGGGCGGACACTGAAGCTTTCTTT.

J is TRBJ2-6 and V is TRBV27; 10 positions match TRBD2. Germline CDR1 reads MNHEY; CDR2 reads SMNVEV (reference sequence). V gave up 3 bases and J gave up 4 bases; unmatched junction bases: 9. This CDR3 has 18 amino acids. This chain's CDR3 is CASSFLAGGSGGANVLTF. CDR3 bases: TGTGCCAGCAGTTTTTTAGCGGGAGGTTCTGGAGGGGCCAACGTCCTGACTTTC.

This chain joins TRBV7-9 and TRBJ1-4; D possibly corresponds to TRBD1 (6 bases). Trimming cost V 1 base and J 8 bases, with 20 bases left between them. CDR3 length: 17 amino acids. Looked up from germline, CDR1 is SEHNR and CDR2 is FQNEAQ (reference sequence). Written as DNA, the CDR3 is TGTGCCAGCAGCTTAGTAACAGGGTTCCGCGGAAACGAAAAACTGTTTTTT. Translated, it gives CASSLVTGFRGNEKLFF.

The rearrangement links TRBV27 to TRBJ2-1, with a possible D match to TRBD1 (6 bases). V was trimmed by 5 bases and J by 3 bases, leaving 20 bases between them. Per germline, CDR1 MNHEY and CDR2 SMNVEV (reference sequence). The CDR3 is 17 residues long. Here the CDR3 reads CASSAETKGVGYNEQFF. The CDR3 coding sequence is TGTGCCAGCAGTGCGGAAACGAAGGGGGTAGGCTACAATGAGCAGTTCTTC.

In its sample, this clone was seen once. Written as DNA, the CDR3 is TGTGCCAGCAGCATCCGGGACAGGGCCTACAATGAGCAGTTCTTC. Amino acid sequence: CASSIRDRAYNEQFF. The chain couples TRBV7-9 to TRBJ2-1, with 9 positions matching TRBD1. This CDR3 is 15 amino acids long. Per germline, CDR1 SEHNR and CDR2 FQNEAQ (reference sequence). Germline trimming cut 5 bases from V and 2 bases from J; bases unmatched to any gene: 4.

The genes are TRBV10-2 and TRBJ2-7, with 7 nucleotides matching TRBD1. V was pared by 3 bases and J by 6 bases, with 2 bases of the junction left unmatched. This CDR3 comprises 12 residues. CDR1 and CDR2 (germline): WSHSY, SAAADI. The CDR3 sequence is CASSEAGGEQYF. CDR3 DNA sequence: TGCGCCAGCAGTGAAGCAGGGGGCGAGCAGTACTTC.